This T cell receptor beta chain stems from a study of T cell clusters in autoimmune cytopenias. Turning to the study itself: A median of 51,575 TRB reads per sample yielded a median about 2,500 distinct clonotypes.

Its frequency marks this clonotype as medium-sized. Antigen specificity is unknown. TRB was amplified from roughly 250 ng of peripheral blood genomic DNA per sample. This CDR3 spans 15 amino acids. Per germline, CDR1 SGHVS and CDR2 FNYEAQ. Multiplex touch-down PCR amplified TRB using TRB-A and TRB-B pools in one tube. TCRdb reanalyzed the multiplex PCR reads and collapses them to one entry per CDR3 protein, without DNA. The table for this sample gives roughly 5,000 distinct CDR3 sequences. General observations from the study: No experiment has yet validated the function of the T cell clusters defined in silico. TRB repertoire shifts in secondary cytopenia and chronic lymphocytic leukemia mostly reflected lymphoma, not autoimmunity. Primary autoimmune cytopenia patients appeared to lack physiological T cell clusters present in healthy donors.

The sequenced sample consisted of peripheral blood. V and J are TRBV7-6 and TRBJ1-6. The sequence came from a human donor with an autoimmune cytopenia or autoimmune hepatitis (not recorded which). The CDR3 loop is CASSAGSGLNSPLHF. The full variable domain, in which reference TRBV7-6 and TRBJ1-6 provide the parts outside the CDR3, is GAGVSQSPRYKVTKRGQDVALRCDPISGHVSLYWYRQALGQGPEFLTYFNYEAQQDKSGLPNDRFSAERPEGSISTLTIQRTEQRDSAMYRCASSAGSGLNSPLHFGNGTRLTVT.